This TCR beta chain was sequenced in a study of Graves' ophthalmopathy and Graves' hyperthyroidism. Overall study findings and caveats: Ophthalmopathy progression predictions by the model showed 72.22% specificity and approximately 71% sensitivity.

RNA transcripts provided the template for amplifying TCR beta CDR3 regions. RT-PCR with HTBI primers came first, then second-round multiplex PCR. TCRdb processed the multiplex PCR reads anew with MiXCR; each CDR3 protein has one entry. The repertoire holds over a million distinct CDR3 sequences, with about 38% as singletons. In germline, CDR1 is SNHLY, CDR2 FYNNEI. Between the trimmed V and J ends, which lost 4 bases and 4 bases, there was a span of 22 bases. The CDR3 consists of 17 residues. Concerning this clonotype itself: Its antigen is currently unknown.

The TCR was taken from an adult man with Graves' hyperthyroidism. Specimen: peripheral blood or thyroid tissue (not recorded which). The gene calls are TRBV2 and TRBJ2-5, with D perhaps TRBD1 (6 bases). This chain's CDR3 is CASSARDGTSPPETQYF. The CDR3 DNA reads as TGTGCCAGCAGTGCTAGAGATGGGACAAGCCCCCCAGAGACCCAGTACTTC.